The 32 T cell receptor beta chains in this list originate from one sample, sequenced in a study of response to subunit inactivated influenza vaccine. TCRdb redid the calling of the RT-PCR reads with MiXCR, one entry per CDR3 protein. This sample has about 160,000 distinct CDR3 sequences, with approximately 10% found just once. Specimen: non-naive T cells sorted from PBMCs, collected about 6 weeks after vaccination. All receptors derive from a man over 45 who received an inactivated influenza vaccine.

The V call is TRBV4-3, the J call TRBJ2-2, with D perhaps TRBD1 or TRBD2 (5 bases each). The CDR3 is 14 residues long. Germline CDR1 reads LGHNA; CDR2 reads YSLEER. V shed 3 bases and J shed 5 bases, with 10 bases lying between them. DNA of the CDR3: TGCGCCAGCAGCCAGACTGGGGGAACCGGGGAGCTGTTTTTT. Translated, it gives CASSQTGGTGELFF.

The genes are TRBV15 and TRBJ2-2, with 9 nucleotides matching TRBD2. Germline V lookup: CDR1 LNHNV, CDR2 YYDKDF (reference sequence). Trimming removed 4 bases from V and 6 bases from J; junction bases left unmatched: 6. The CDR3 spans 15 residues. The DNA for the CDR3 is TGTGCCACCAGCATAGCGGGAGTGGTGGCCGGGGAGCTGTTTTTT. Translating it yields CATSIAGVVAGELFF.

The gene calls are TRBV19 and TRBJ2-1; D unclear. The CDR3 loop spans 13 amino acids. V was shortened by 6 bases and J by 6 bases, with 12 bases between the two germline ends. CDR1 is LNHDA, CDR2 SQIVND, per germline (reference sequence). The CDR3 DNA is TGTGCCAGTAGCTTTCTGGGCGGCAATGAGCAGTTCTTC. Amino acid sequence: CASSFLGGNEQFF.

The V gene is TRBV28, the J gene TRBJ2-3, with 7 bases fitting TRBD2. The germline CDR1 and CDR2 sequences are MDHEN and SYDVKM. The CDR3 contains 15 residues. J gave up 3 bases and V 6 bases, and 9 bases lay outside the gene matches. The CDR3 DNA follows: TGTGCCAGCAGCGCTATCGGGGAGGGAACAGATACGCAGTATTTT. Its translation: CASSAIGEGTDTQYF.

This sequence joins TRBV6-1 and TRBJ2-1, with TRBD2 matching over 7 bases. V lost 6 bases and J lost 5; bases outside the gene matches: 7. CDR3 length equals 14 residues. Germline V gene data show CDR1 as MNHNS and CDR2 as SASEGT. CDR3 in DNA: TGTGCCAGCAGACCGGGGAGGGTCGACAATGAGCAGTTCTTC. It specifies CASRPGRVDNEQFF.

This clonotype has a handful of counts. The CDR3 DNA reads TGTGCCAGCAGCTCACAGGGGGGTGGAGAGACCCAGTACTTC. Amino acids: CASSSQGGGETQYF. The chain joins TRBV5-4 to TRBJ2-5, with 8 nucleotides matching TRBD1. The length of the CDR3 is 14 residues. The V gene end was trimmed by 3 bases and the J gene end by 4 bases; junction bases not matched to a gene: 5. CDR1 and CDR2 (germline): SGHNT, YYREEE (reference sequence).

This clonotype was counted ten times or more. The gene calls are TRBV10-3 and TRBJ2-3; 10 bases fit TRBD2. CDR3 length: 17 amino acids. V dropped 6 bases and J dropped 3; count of bases not matched to a gene: 12. Germline V gene sequence: CDR1 ENHRY, CDR2 SYGVKD. As DNA, the CDR3 is TGTGCCATCAGAGCCCGGGTTACTAGCGGGACAACAGATACGCAGTATTTT. Protein sequence: CAIRARVTSGTTDTQYF.

V is TRBV2 and J is TRBJ1-2, with no clear D. The CDR3 runs to 10 residues. Germline CDR1 SNHLY, CDR2 FYNNEI. The ends were cut back, 6 bases at V and 7 bases at J, with 6 bases in the middle. The CDR3 DNA sequence: TGTGCCAGCAGGGAGGTTGGCTACACCTTC. Amino acids: CASREVGYTF.

This clonotype has just a few counts. The gene calls are TRBV28 and TRBJ2-3, with a tentative D call TRBD2 (6 bases). This CDR3 has 14 residues. V was trimmed by 6 bases and J by 5 bases, leaving 15 bases between them. CDR1 and CDR2 (germline): MDHEN, SYDVKM. This CDR3 is CASSTPLGGDTQYF. The CDR3 bases are TGTGCCAGCAGCACCCCCCTCGGGGGAGATACGCAGTATTTT.

This clonotype was counted between two and nine times. This chain links TRBV6-2 or TRBV6-3 with TRBJ1-1; D is uncertain. This CDR3 contains 13 residues. V lost 2 bases and J 10 bases, leaving 14 bases between the germline ends. Germline V gene lookup returns CDR1 MNHEY and CDR2 SVGEGT. The CDR3 nucleotides are TGTGCCAGCAGTTACCGGGCCAGGTACGGAGCTTTCTTT. It codes for CASSYRARYGAFF.

This clonotype has just a few counts. The chain recombines TRBV11-3 with TRBJ2-5; 11 bases align to TRBD1. CDR3 size: 15 residues. From germline, CDR1 is SGHNT and CDR2 YENEEA. V lost 5 bases, J lost 5 bases, and 7 bases stayed unmatched. The CDR3 sequence: CASSHGTGGQETQYF. The CDR3 DNA is TGTGCCAGCAGCCACGGGACAGGGGGTCAGGAGACCCAGTACTTC.

To note about this clonotype: At one of its ends the junction is not consistent with the germline gene, which may arise from a read error. This chain links TRBV20-1 with TRBJ2-3, with TRBD2 matching over 8 bases. The CDR3 runs 14 residues. The germline CDR1 and CDR2 sequences are DFQATT and SNEGSKA (reference sequence). The CDR3: CSARVMPGLDAQYF. As DNA, the CDR3 is TGCAGTGCTAGAGTAATGCCGGGACTAGATGCGCAGTATTTT.

This chain joins TRBV4-2 and TRBJ1-6; D call uncertain. Germline V gene data show CDR1 as LGHNA and CDR2 as YNFKEQ. V lost 6 bases to trimming and J lost 5 bases, with 11 bases between them. CDR3 size: 14 residues. This chain's CDR3 is CASSPGRDNSPLHF. The CDR3 coding sequence is TGTGCCAGCAGTCCCGGACGGGATAATTCACCCCTCCACTTT.

This clonotype was found a few times. The chain carries TRBV29-1 and TRBJ2-7; tentatively, D is TRBD2 (5 bases). Germline values: CDR1 SQVTM, CDR2 ANQGSEA. CDR3 length: 14 amino acids. V dropped 1 base and J dropped 2 bases, with 12 bases sitting between them. CDR3 in amino acids: CSVEGHRGTYEQYF. The CDR3 DNA is TGCAGCGTTGAAGGTCACAGAGGGACCTACGAGCAGTACTTC.

This clonotype occurred a few times. V is TRBV10-3 and J is TRBJ2-5; D unresolved. The CDR3 is made up of 14 amino acids. Per the germline V gene, CDR1 is ENHRY and CDR2 is SYGVKD. Trimming took off 6 bases at V and 5 bases at J, with 16 bases between the two ends. The CDR3 DNA reads as TGTGCCATCAGGGGATCACGGGTGGATGAGACCCAGTACTTC. Translation gives CAIRGSRVDETQYF.

The chain combines TRBV20-1 with TRBJ2-5, with a weak D call TRBD2 (5 bases). The germline CDR1 and CDR2 sequences are DFQATT and SNEGSKA (reference sequence). The CDR3 runs to 12 residues. V was trimmed by 5 bases and J by 5 bases, leaving 12 bases between them. In DNA form, the CDR3 reads TGCAGTGCTCTCCGGTCGGGGGAGACCCAGTACTTC. It specifies CSALRSGETQYF.

The chain links TRBV20-1 to TRBJ2-1; D possibly corresponds to TRBD2 (6 bases). Germline CDR1 is DFQATT and CDR2 is SNEGSKA (reference sequence). V lost 7 bases and J lost 1, with 14 bases in between. The length of the CDR3 is 14 residues. DNA for the CDR3: TGCAGTGGCCTTAGCGGATTTTCCTACAATGAGCAGTTCTTC. It codes for CSGLSGFSYNEQFF.

The V call is TRBV19, the J call TRBJ1-4; D possibly corresponds to TRBD1 (5 bases). The CDR3 sequence is 14 residues long. The V end lost 3 bases, the J end lost 6 bases, and 11 bases lay between the germline ends. Germline V gives CDR1 LNHDA, CDR2 SQIVND (reference sequence). The CDR3 DNA sequence: TGTGCCAGTAGTATGGCGGCAGGGCATGAAAAACTGTTTTTT. It codes for CASSMAAGHEKLFF.

This clonotype was counted a few times. The rearrangement uses TRBV6-5 and TRBJ1-2, with a possible D match to TRBD1 (5 bases). The V and J ends lost 0 bases and 4 bases respectively, with 12 bases between them. The CDR3 runs to 15 residues. Germline V gives CDR1 MNHEY, CDR2 SVGAGI. The CDR3 here is CASSYSQGRGYGYTF. The CDR3 DNA sequence: TGTGCCAGCAGTTACTCTCAGGGAAGAGGCTATGGCTACACCTTC.

This clonotype was seen a few times. J is TRBJ2-4 and V is TRBV15; 8 nucleotides align to TRBD1. CDR3 length: 13 residues. The germline V gene encodes CDR1 LNHNV and CDR2 YYDKDF (reference sequence). V was pared by 6 bases and J by 14 bases, with 12 bases of the junction left unmatched. CDR3 in DNA: TGTGCCACCAGGTCTCAGGGGGCAGGGGATGAGTACTTC. Translation: CATRSQGAGDEYF.

A few counts support this clonotype. The rearrangement links TRBV6-5 to TRBJ2-7; 7 bases match TRBD1. The V gene end was trimmed by 2 bases and the J gene end by 7 bases; junction bases not matched to a gene: 5. Germline values: CDR1 MNHEY, CDR2 SVGAGI. The CDR3 length is 13 residues. The CDR3 nucleotides are TGTGCCAGCAGTTACAGAGGGGGCGGGGAGCAGTACTTC. Its translation: CASSYRGGGEQYF.

This clonotype was picked up many times. This chain uses TRBV5-1 with TRBJ2-3; 7 positions match TRBD2. Germline trimming cut 0 bases from V and 5 bases from J; bases unmatched to any gene: 3. This CDR3 contains 14 residues. CDR1 and CDR2 from the germline V gene are SGHRS and YFSETQ. The CDR3 region is CASSLVVAGDTQYF. Here the CDR3 DNA reads TGCGCCAGCAGCTTGGTCGTAGCGGGAGATACGCAGTATTTT.

The chain recombines TRBV13 with TRBJ1-2; D is unresolved. CDR3 length: 14 amino acids. V dropped 8 bases and J dropped 8 bases, with 21 bases sitting between them. The germline CDR1 and CDR2 sequences are PRHDT and FYEKMQ (reference sequence). The CDR3 DNA sequence: TGTGCCAGCCTTCCGTTGGATCGCCCGAGCGGCTACACCTTC. It is translated as CASLPLDRPSGYTF.

The chain has TRBV24-1 and TRBJ2-2, with TRBD1 matching 9 bases. CDR1 KGHDR and CDR2 SFDVKD come from the germline V gene. The V segment lost 5 bases and the J segment 0 bases; nucleotides outside the gene matches: 6. CDR3 length equals 17 residues. The CDR3 nucleotides are TGTGCCACCAGTGCGACAGGGGGGTTCTCGAACACCGGGGAGCTGTTTTTT. Translated: CATSATGGFSNTGELFF.

This clonotype was seen a few times. The chain recombines TRBV18 with TRBJ1-5; the D is unclear. V was cut by 2 bases and J by 0 bases, with 5 bases left in between. The germline CDR1 and CDR2 sequences are KGHSH and LQKENI. This CDR3 has 14 residues. DNA for the CDR3: TGTGCCAGCTCACCATCGGGTAGCAATCAGCCCCAGCATTTT. As protein: CASSPSGSNQPQHF.

Remarks on this clonotype: A much larger clone sits a single nucleotide away, making a read error possible. The chain links TRBV5-1 to TRBJ2-7; tentatively, D is TRBD1 (5 bases). V dropped 3 bases and J dropped 1 base, with 17 bases sitting between them. The germline CDR1 and CDR2 sequences are SGHRS and YFSETQ. The CDR3 covers 16 residues. The CDR3 is CASSSDALGVSYEQYF. CDR3 nucleotides: TGCGCCAGCAGCTCGGACGCCCTAGGGGTATCCTACGAGCAGTACTTC.

The sample holds many counts of this clonotype. The CDR3 bases are TGTGCCAGCAGTTCGGGGACTAGCCCGGAGTCCGAGCAGTACTTC. Translated, it gives CASSSGTSPESEQYF. The chain carries TRBV27 and TRBJ2-7, with 9 positions matching TRBD2. CDR3 length equals 15 residues. V lost 4 bases, J lost 6 bases, and 10 bases stayed unmatched. Germline V gene data show CDR1 as MNHEY and CDR2 as SMNVEV (reference sequence).

The chain carries TRBV4-2 and TRBJ1-2; D is unresolved. The CDR3 covers 15 residues. Looked up from germline, CDR1 is LGHNA and CDR2 is YNFKEQ. Between the trimmed V and J ends, which lost 2 bases and 3 bases, there was a span of 13 bases. CDR3 sequence: CASSQTAVEDYGYTF. CDR3 in DNA: TGTGCCAGCAGCCAAACTGCAGTGGAGGACTATGGCTACACCTTC.

Only a few counts were recorded for this clonotype. The CDR3 nucleotides are TGCAGTGCTAGATTCACAGGGGGACGCGGGACCCAGTACTTC. Protein: CSARFTGGRGTQYF. This sequence joins TRBV20-1 and TRBJ2-5, with 8 bases identical to TRBD1. Germline V lookup: CDR1 DFQATT, CDR2 SNEGSKA (reference sequence). The junction had 9 bases not matched to a gene; V was cut back by 2 bases and J by 7 bases. The length of the CDR3 is 14 residues.

The chain combines TRBV2 with TRBJ2-1; D not resolved. CDR1 and CDR2 from the germline V gene are SNHLY and FYNNEI. CDR3 length: 13 amino acids. Trimming pared 7 bases from V and 5 bases from J, leaving 12 bases between. The CDR3 coding sequence is TGTGCCAGCACCACCGACCCAGACAATGAGCAGTTCTTC. It translates to CASTTDPDNEQFF.

This clonotype was recorded many times. The V and J genes are TRBV5-1 and TRBJ2-1; 7 bases agree with TRBD2. CDR1 is SGHRS, CDR2 YFSETQ, per germline. Trimming cost V 5 bases and J 0 bases; bases outside gene matches: 14. The CDR3 contains 18 residues. DNA for the CDR3: TGCGCCAGCAGACAGCGTAGCGGGTCCCCTAGCTCCTACAATGAGCAGTTCTTC. Protein sequence: CASRQRSGSPSSYNEQFF.

The J gene is TRBJ1-5, the V gene TRBV6-5, with unresolved D. The germline gives CDR1 MNHEY, CDR2 SVGAGI. The CDR3 extends over 14 amino acids. V lost 2 bases, J lost 0 bases, and 5 bases lay in between. As DNA, the CDR3 is TGTGCCAGCAGTTACGGACGTAGCAATCAGCCCCAGCATTTT. Translating gives CASSYGRSNQPQHF.